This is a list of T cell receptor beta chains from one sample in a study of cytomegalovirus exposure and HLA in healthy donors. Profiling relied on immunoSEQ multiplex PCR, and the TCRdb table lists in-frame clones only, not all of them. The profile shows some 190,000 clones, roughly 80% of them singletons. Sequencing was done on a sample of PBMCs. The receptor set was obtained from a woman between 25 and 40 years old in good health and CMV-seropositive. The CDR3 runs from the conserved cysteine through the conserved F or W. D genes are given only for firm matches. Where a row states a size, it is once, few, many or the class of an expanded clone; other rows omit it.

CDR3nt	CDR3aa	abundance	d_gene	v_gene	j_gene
TGTGCCAGCAGCCGAATCTTCAGCTCCTACGAGCAGTACTTC	CASSRIFSSYEQYF	few	-	TRBV11-2	TRBJ2-7
TGTGCCAGCAGCCGGGGACAGCTGAACTATGGCTACACCTTC	CASSRGQLNYGYTF	-	TRBD1	TRBV5-4	TRBJ1-2
TGTGCCAGCAGTTTCGGCAGGGGGCTGAACGAGCAGTACTTC	CASSFGRGLNEQYF	few	TRBD1	TRBV28	TRBJ2-7
TGTGCCAGCAGCTTGCGGGAGGAACCCTACAATGAGCAGTTCTTC	CASSLREEPYNEQFF	-	TRBD2	TRBV13	TRBJ2-1
TGTGCCAGCAGCTTGGTATGGCCCGGGGAGCTGTTTTTT	CASSLVWPGELFF	-	-	TRBV5-5	TRBJ2-2
TGTGCCAGCAGTGACTGGACAGGGGGGAATGAGCAGTTCTTC	CASSDWTGGNEQFF	-	TRBD1	TRBV2	TRBJ2-1
TGTGCCACCAGTTTTGGAGCGGGGGCCTACGAGCAGTACTTC	CATSFGAGAYEQYF	-	TRBD2	TRBV15	TRBJ2-7
TGTGCCAGCAGTGGGCAGTATAGCAATCAGCCCCAGCATTTT	CASSGQYSNQPQHF	-	-	TRBV6-1	TRBJ1-5
TGTGCCAGCAGTGAAATGGGGGGAGAAGCTTTCTTT	CASSEMGGEAFF	-	-	TRBV6-1	TRBJ1-1
TGCGCCAGCAGCTTGACTAGCGGGAGCTCTGGGGCCAACGTCCTGACTTTC	CASSLTSGSSGANVLTF	-	TRBD2	TRBV5-1	TRBJ2-6
TGTGCCAGCAGCCACTTTGGGGCGAACACTGAAGCTTTCTTT	CASSHFGANTEAFF	-	-	TRBV14	TRBJ1-1